A single sample gave rise to the 30 T cell receptor beta chains below, sequenced in a study of beta chain features in type 1 diabetes. Expressed TCRB transcripts were sequenced after all isolated RNA was converted to cDNA. Here immunoSEQ multiplex PCR was the method, and the copy in TCRdb shows in-frame clones only, minus some. The top ten hold more than 0.1% of the sample, which has about 650,000 clones, around 12% seen once. These receptors have no known antigen. Findings and caveats of the study: Across all four CD4+ subsets, people with type 1 diabetes showed modestly shorter TCRB CDR3s.

Material: naive CD4+ T cells from blood. These TCRs come from a man aged 25-45 years with type 1 diabetes.

The J gene is TRBJ2-2, the V gene TRBV7-6, with a possible D match to TRBD2 (6 bases). This CDR3 region has 17 residues. The germline gives CDR1 SGHVS, CDR2 FNYEAQ. Trimming pared 4 bases from V and 1 base from J, leaving 16 bases between. This CDR3 reads CASSSRLGSGNTGELFF. The CDR3 coding sequence is TGTGCCAGCAGCTCCCGCCTCGGGAGCGGGAACACCGGGGAGCTGTTTTTT.

The chain couples TRBV5-4 to TRBJ2-7, with a weak D call TRBD2 (5 bases). This CDR3 is 15 amino acids long. The germline CDR1 and CDR2 sequences are SGHNT and YYREEE (reference sequence). Trimming shortened V by 4 bases and J by 6 bases, and 20 bases separated the two germline ends. DNA for the CDR3: TGTGCCAGCAGCCCGGAGGTAGGGCTCAGAGGCGAGCAGTACTTC. Its protein product is CASSPEVGLRGEQYF.

This clone was seen a handful of times. This chain connects TRBV14 to TRBJ2-3, with 8 bases identical to TRBD1. V shed 4 bases, J shed 2 bases, and the junction held 5 bases outside the gene matches. CDR1 is SGHDN and CDR2 is FVKESK in the germline V gene. CDR3 length equals 15 residues. CDR3 nucleotides: TGTGCCAGCAGCCCCAGACAGGGGCACACAGATACGCAGTATTTT. Translating it yields CASSPRQGHTDTQYF.

V gene TRBV9 combines with J gene TRBJ1-2; a weak D match, TRBD1 (5 bases). Germline assignment: CDR1 SGDLS and CDR2 YYNGEE. The V gene lost 0 bases and the J gene lost 2 bases, with 8 bases spanning the gap. This CDR3 comprises 14 residues. The CDR3 DNA is TGTGCCAGCAGCGTAGGATACAGGAACTATGGCTACACCTTC. As protein: CASSVGYRNYGYTF.

CDR3 loop: CASSLLGTSGYNEQFF. As DNA, the CDR3 is TGTGCCAGCAGCTTACTAGGCACTAGCGGGTACAATGAGCAGTTCTTC. The gene calls are TRBV7-9 and TRBJ2-1; 9 bases line up with TRBD2. The CDR3 length is 16 residues. V lost 2 bases, J lost 4 bases, and 6 bases stayed unmatched. Germline CDR1 reads SEHNR; CDR2 reads FQNEAQ (reference sequence).

This clone has just a few counts. The V gene is TRBV25-1, the J gene TRBJ2-7; 8 positions agree with TRBD1. The germline V gene encodes CDR1 MGHDK and CDR2 SYGVNS. Unmatched junction bases numbered 6, after V lost 3 bases and J lost 5 bases. The CDR3 is 14 amino acids. For the CDR3, the DNA is TGTGCCAGCAGTGACCGACAGGGGTACAACGAGCAGTACTTC. This sequence encodes CASSDRQGYNEQYF.

The gene calls are TRBV5-4 and TRBJ2-1; 10 bases line up with TRBD2. This CDR3 spans 16 amino acids. Germline values: CDR1 SGHNT, CDR2 YYREEE (reference sequence). With 3 bases clipped from V and 0 bases from J, the junction kept 3 bases outside the gene matches. The CDR3 loop is CASSSLAGSSYNEQFF. CDR3 in DNA: TGTGCCAGCAGCTCACTAGCGGGGAGCTCCTACAATGAGCAGTTCTTC.

This clone was found once. The CDR3 coding sequence is TGTGCCAGCAGCTTAGGAAGGGCGGCTATGAACACTGAAGCTTTCTTT. Encoded protein: CASSLGRAAMNTEAFF. The chain employs TRBV13 and TRBJ1-1; the D is unclear. V shed 0 bases and J shed 0 bases, with 11 bases lying between them. The CDR3 spans 16 residues. The germline V gene encodes CDR1 PRHDT and CDR2 FYEKMQ (reference sequence).

The chain is built from TRBV19 and TRBJ1-1, with D perhaps matching TRBD1 (6 bases). The germline V and J ends were trimmed by 6 bases and 1 base, with 15 bases remaining between them. CDR1 is LNHDA and CDR2 is SQIVND in the germline V gene (reference sequence). The CDR3 loop spans 15 amino acids. CDR3 DNA sequence: TGTGCCAGTAGCTCACAGGGAATTGGGAACACTGAAGCTTTCTTT. Its protein product is CASSSQGIGNTEAFF.

The chain uses TRBV7-2 and TRBJ2-3, with TRBD1 matching over 7 bases. CDR1 is SGHTA and CDR2 is FQGNSA in the germline V gene. The CDR3 sequence is 14 residues long. V dropped 5 bases and J dropped 4; count of bases not matched to a gene: 6. Written as DNA, the CDR3 is TGTGCCAGCAGCACCGGACAGGTCCCAGATACGCAGTATTTT. Translated, it gives CASSTGQVPDTQYF.

V usage is TRBV29-1 and J usage is TRBJ2-7; TRBD1 might be the D (6 bases). The germline gives CDR1 SQVTM, CDR2 ANQGSEA. The ends were cut back, 3 bases at V and 2 bases at J, with 14 bases in the middle. CDR3 size: 14 residues. The CDR3 DNA sequence: TGCAGCGTTGAGAGGCCGGACAGTACCTACGAGCAGTACTTC. Protein sequence: CSVERPDSTYEQYF.

The chain links TRBV6-5 to TRBJ1-1; 7 positions agree with TRBD1. Germline-derived CDR1 and CDR2 are MNHEY and SVGAGI. The CDR3 loop spans 14 amino acids. The junction had 5 bases not matched to a gene; V was cut back by 3 bases and J by 4 bases. This chain's CDR3 is CASSYDRVGTEAFF. DNA of the CDR3: TGTGCCAGCAGTTATGACAGGGTGGGCACTGAAGCTTTCTTT.

CDR3: CASTNRESYEQYF. The DNA of the CDR3 is TGTGCCAGCACTAACAGGGAATCCTACGAGCAGTACTTC. The chain carries TRBV6-6 and TRBJ2-7, with D possibly being TRBD1 (6 bases). CDR1 MNHNY and CDR2 SVGAGI come from the germline V gene (reference sequence). Trimming removed 7 bases from V and 1 base from J, with 11 bases in between. The CDR3 has 13 residues.

The CDR3 here is CASSSRQGGEQYF. CDR3 nucleotide sequence: TGTGCCAGCAGCTCACGACAGGGCGGCGAGCAGTACTTC. V is TRBV13 and J is TRBJ2-7; 7 bases fit TRBD1. This CDR3 is built from 13 residues. Trimming removed 4 bases from V and 6 bases from J; junction bases left unmatched: 6. Germline values: CDR1 PRHDT, CDR2 FYEKMQ (reference sequence).

This clone was found a few times. The CDR3 region has the DNA TGTGCCAGCAGCTTGGCTAATCTGGCGAACATTCAGTACTTC. Its protein product is CASSLANLANIQYF. The V and J genes are TRBV5-4 and TRBJ2-4; no clear D. CDR1 is SGHNT and CDR2 is YYREEE in the germline V gene (reference sequence). The CDR3 covers 14 residues. The V end lost 0 bases, the J end lost 7 bases, and 11 bases lay between the germline ends. The entire variable domain, with the rest obtained from reference TRBV5-4 and TRBJ2-4, is as follows: ETGVTQSPTHLIKTRGQQVTLRCSSQSGHNTVSWYQQALGQGPQFIFQYYREEENGRGNFPPRFSGLQFPNYSSELNVNALELDDSALYLCASSLANLANIQYFGAGTRLSVL.

The V gene is TRBV2, the J gene TRBJ1-2; no reliable D call. V gave up 6 bases and J gave up 4 bases, with 12 bases separating them. The CDR3 contains 13 residues. The germline V gene has CDR1 SNHLY and CDR2 FYNNEI. The CDR3 sequence is CASRLGILYGYTF. CDR3 in DNA: TGTGCCAGCAGGCTGGGGATACTCTATGGCTACACCTTC.

The chain has TRBV18 and TRBJ2-2; D not certain. Germline V gene sequence: CDR1 KGHSH, CDR2 LQKENI. The CDR3 consists of 15 residues. V lost 3 bases and J lost 0, with 8 bases in between. The CDR3 DNA follows: TGTGCCAGCTCACCCACAGACTCGAACACCGGGGAGCTGTTTTTT. Translated, it gives CASSPTDSNTGELFF.

Remarks on this clone: The same CDR3 is also encoded by other DNA sequences in this sample. The chain combines TRBV18 with TRBJ2-5, with TRBD1 as a possible D gene (7 bases). The germline gives CDR1 KGHSH, CDR2 LQKENI. The CDR3 runs 13 residues. Trimming removed 6 bases at V and 2 bases at J, with 10 bases between. CDR3 DNA sequence: TGTGCCAGCTCGCGGGGACAGCAAGAGACCCAGTACTTC. It specifies CASSRGQQETQYF.

The chain is built from TRBV2 and TRBJ1-5; 8 positions agree with TRBD1. This CDR3 spans 15 amino acids. The ends lost 8 bases at V and 11 bases at J; junction bases unmatched: 17. The germline CDR1 and CDR2 sequences are SNHLY and FYNNEI. The CDR3 reads CASRTPRTGNDAQHF. CDR3 coding DNA: TGTGCCAGCCGTACACCTAGGACAGGGAATGATGCCCAGCATTTT.

The chain uses TRBV9 and TRBJ2-5; TRBD1 aligns across 10 bases. Per the germline V gene, CDR1 is SGDLS and CDR2 is YYNGEE. The CDR3 is 16 residues long. V trimming: 3 bases; J trimming: 3 bases; junction bases outside the gene matches: 8. The DNA for the CDR3 is TGTGCCAGCAGCGCCCGAGACAGGGGGCGGGAAGAGACCCAGTACTTC. It codes for CASSARDRGREETQYF.

The genes are TRBV10-3 and TRBJ2-1; 8 nucleotides match TRBD2. The CDR3 consists of 17 residues. V was pared by 6 bases and J by 2 bases, with 12 bases of the junction left unmatched. From germline, CDR1 is ENHRY and CDR2 SYGVKD. The CDR3 here is CAISPTGAGEPYNEQFF. CDR3 DNA sequence: TGTGCCATCAGCCCGACGGGAGCGGGGGAACCCTACAATGAGCAGTTCTTC.

The J gene is TRBJ2-3, the V gene TRBV6-5; TRBD2 might be the D (6 bases). The CDR3 is made up of 15 amino acids. Germline values: CDR1 MNHEY, CDR2 SVGAGI. The V gene lost 5 bases and the J gene lost 4 bases, with 16 bases spanning the gap. The CDR3 region has the DNA TGTGCCAGCAGTAGGACTACGATCTTCGCAGATACGCAGTATTTT. This encodes CASSRTTIFADTQYF.

In this sample, this clone turned up a few times. The CDR3 DNA reads as TGTGCCTGGAGTGTTGGGAGGCTAGCGGGGGGGAGCTCCTACAATGAGCAGTTCTTC. Amino acids: CAWSVGRLAGGSSYNEQFF. The rearrangement joins TRBV30 to TRBJ2-1, with TRBD2 matching 12 bases. This CDR3 is built from 19 residues. Trimming removed 0 bases from V and 0 bases from J; junction bases left unmatched: 9. From germline, CDR1 is GTSNPN and CDR2 SVGIG (reference sequence).

The chain combines TRBV7-3 with TRBJ2-1; TRBD2 agrees at 11 bases. The CDR3 runs to 15 residues. Germline V gene lookup returns CDR1 SGHTA and CDR2 FQGTGA. Unmatched junction bases numbered 2, after V lost 4 bases and J lost 3 bases. In DNA, the CDR3 is TGTGCCAGCAGCTGGACTAGCGGGTTCTACAATGAGCAGTTCTTC. Its translation is CASSWTSGFYNEQFF.

This chain connects TRBV7-7 to TRBJ2-1; 7 nucleotides match TRBD1. CDR1 and CDR2 from the germline V gene are SSHAT and FNYEAQ (reference sequence). The trim removed 5 bases at V and 0 bases at J, leaving 10 bases unmatched. The CDR3 contains 17 residues. The CDR3 here is CASSPRTGPSSYNEQFF. The CDR3 DNA sequence: TGTGCCAGCAGCCCACGGACAGGTCCTAGCTCCTACAATGAGCAGTTCTTC.

This clone was counted only a few times. V is TRBV5-6 and J is TRBJ2-7, with 8 bases aligning to TRBD1. The V and J ends lost 4 bases and 2 bases, in that order; junction bases with no gene match: 8. Germline V lookup: CDR1 SGHDT, CDR2 YYEEEE. The CDR3 runs to 15 residues. The CDR3 reads CASSVLRTGTYEQYF. In DNA form, the CDR3 reads TGTGCCAGCAGCGTCCTACGGACAGGGACCTACGAGCAGTACTTC.

This chain links TRBV5-6 with TRBJ2-5; D is perhaps TRBD1 or TRBD2 (5 bases each). The germline gives CDR1 SGHDT, CDR2 YYEEEE. The CDR3 sequence is 15 residues long. Trimming took 5 bases from V and 4 from J, leaving 18 bases between them. The CDR3 sequence is CASSAQGPLGETQYF. The CDR3 coding sequence is TGTGCCAGCAGTGCTCAGGGACCCCTTGGAGAGACCCAGTACTTC.

The V gene is TRBV6-1, the J gene TRBJ2-1, with D unclear. The CDR3 has 17 amino acids. Trimming removed 3 bases from V and 0 bases from J, with 15 bases in between. Germline lookup yields CDR1 MNHNS and CDR2 SASEGT. CDR3 residues: CASSDITPSSSYNEQFF. The CDR3 coding sequence is TGTGCCAGCAGTGATATTACCCCATCAAGCTCCTACAATGAGCAGTTCTTC.

The chain has TRBV7-9 and TRBJ1-1; D gene uncertain. Germline V gives CDR1 SEHNR, CDR2 FQNEAQ (reference sequence). Trimming cost V 1 base and J 1 base, with 4 bases left between them. This CDR3 has 13 residues. CDR3 coding DNA: TGTGCCAGCAGCTTAGAACAGAACACTGAAGCTTTCTTT. Translating gives CASSLEQNTEAFF.

This clone was observed a handful of times. The V and J genes are TRBV29-1 and TRBJ2-3; TRBD2 might be the D (6 bases). Germline values: CDR1 SQVTM, CDR2 ANQGSEA. V lost 8 bases to trimming and J lost 2 bases, with 17 bases between them. The CDR3 consists of 14 residues. This CDR3 is CSLRGTSLTDTQYF. The CDR3 DNA sequence: TGCAGCTTACGAGGGACTTCACTCACAGATACGCAGTATTTT.